The clone carrying this T cell receptor (beta chain) turned up a few times. The CDR3 length is 13 residues. V was pared by 7 bases and J by 2 bases, with 6 bases between. Using its own MiXCR run on the RT-PCR reads, TCRdb lists one record per CDR3 protein. Found here are 650,000 to 800,000 distinct CDR3 sequences, about 14% of them singletons; the top ten hold around 3.3%. J is TRBJ2-6 and V is TRBV12-3 or TRBV12-4, with unresolved D. Input material: memory CD4+ T cells from blood. The sequence was obtained from a female donor in good health, serving as a healthy control. The CDR3 here is CASNLAGANVLTF. The CDR3 DNA reads as TGTGCCAGCAATTTGGCTGGGGCCAACGTCCTGACTTTC.